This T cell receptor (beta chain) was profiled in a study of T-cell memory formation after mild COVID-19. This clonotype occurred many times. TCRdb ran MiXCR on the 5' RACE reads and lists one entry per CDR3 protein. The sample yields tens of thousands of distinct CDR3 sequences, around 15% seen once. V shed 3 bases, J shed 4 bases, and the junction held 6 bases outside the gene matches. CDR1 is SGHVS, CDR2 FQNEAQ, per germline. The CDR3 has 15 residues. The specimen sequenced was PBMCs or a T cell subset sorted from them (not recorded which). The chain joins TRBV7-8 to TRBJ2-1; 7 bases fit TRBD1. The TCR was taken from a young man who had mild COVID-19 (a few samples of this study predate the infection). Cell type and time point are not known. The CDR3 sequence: CASSLERTGYNEQFF. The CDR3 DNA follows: TGTGCCAGCAGCTTGGAAAGGACAGGTTACAATGAGCAGTTCTTC.